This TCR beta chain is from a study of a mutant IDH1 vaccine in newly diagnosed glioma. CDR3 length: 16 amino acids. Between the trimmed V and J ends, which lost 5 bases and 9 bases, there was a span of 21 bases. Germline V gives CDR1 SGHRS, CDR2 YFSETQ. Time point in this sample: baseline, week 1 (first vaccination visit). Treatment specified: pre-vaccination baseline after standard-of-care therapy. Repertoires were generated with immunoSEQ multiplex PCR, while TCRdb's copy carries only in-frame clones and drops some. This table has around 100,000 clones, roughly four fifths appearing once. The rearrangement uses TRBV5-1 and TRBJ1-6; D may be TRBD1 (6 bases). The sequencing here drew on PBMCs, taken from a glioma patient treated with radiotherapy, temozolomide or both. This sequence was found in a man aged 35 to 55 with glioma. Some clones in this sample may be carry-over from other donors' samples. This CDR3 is CASSYAPQGGGSPLHF. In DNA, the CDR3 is TGCGCCAGCAGTTACGCCCCACAGGGCGGAGGTTCACCCCTCCACTTT.